Listed here are 14 T cell receptor beta chains from one sample, sequenced in a study of blood T cell repertoires in COVID-19. Here immunoSEQ multiplex PCR was the method, and the copy in TCRdb shows in-frame clones only, minus some. The sample lists approximately 500,000 clones, 80% to 90% seen once, with roughly 0.9% in the top ten. Sequencing was carried out using peripheral blood. The receptor source for this set is a man between 18 and 35 years old with COVID-19, enrolled during active disease.

The V gene is TRBV6-5, the J gene TRBJ2-7; D is ambiguous. CDR3 length: 15 amino acids. Deletions cut 0 bases from V and 2 bases from J, with 11 bases between. The germline gives CDR1 MNHEY, CDR2 SVGAGI. The CDR3 protein is CASSYSRFLPYEQYF. The CDR3 coding sequence is TGTGCCAGCAGTTACTCGAGGTTCCTACCCTACGAGCAGTACTTC.

The chain recombines TRBV11-2 with TRBJ2-1; the D is unclear. The germline CDR1 and CDR2 sequences are SGHAT and FQNNGV. The CDR3 extends over 14 amino acids. V gave up 2 bases and J gave up 7 bases, with 12 bases separating them. The DNA for the CDR3 is TGTGCCAGCAGCTTATTGCTAGACCCAAATGAGCAGTTCTTC. Translation: CASSLLLDPNEQFF.

J is TRBJ2-5 and V is TRBV5-1; tentatively, D is TRBD2 (5 bases). V was cut by 2 bases and J by 2 bases, with 13 bases left in between. The CDR3 spans 15 residues. Looked up from germline, CDR1 is SGHRS and CDR2 is YFSETQ. For the CDR3, the DNA is TGCGCCAGCAGCTTATTCGGGGAGATTCAAGAGACCCAGTACTTC. Translation: CASSLFGEIQETQYF.

The V and J genes are TRBV5-4 and TRBJ2-7, with 12 bases aligning to TRBD2. V lost 1 base, J lost 7 bases, and 12 bases stayed unmatched. The CDR3 contains 17 residues. In germline, CDR1 is SGHNT, CDR2 YYREEE (reference sequence). CDR3 protein: CASSLPRTSGKVGEQYF. The CDR3 nucleotides are TGTGCCAGCAGCTTGCCAAGGACTAGCGGGAAGGTCGGGGAGCAGTACTTC.

This chain links TRBV5-4 with TRBJ2-1; D uncertain. V dropped 0 bases and J dropped 1 base, with 5 bases sitting between them. The CDR3 contains 14 residues. CDR1 is SGHNT and CDR2 is YYREEE in the germline V gene (reference sequence). The CDR3 DNA reads as TGTGCCAGCAGCTTGGGTGTATCCTACAATGAGCAGTTCTTC. It is translated as CASSLGVSYNEQFF.

V is TRBV27 and J is TRBJ2-3; 10 positions match TRBD1. The CDR3 is made up of 13 amino acids. The J segment lost 6 bases and the V segment lost 5 bases, leaving 2 bases of the junction unmatched. CDR1 and CDR2 (germline): MNHEY, SMNVEV (reference sequence). CDR3 region: CASSLDRGDTQYF. The CDR3 coding sequence is TGTGCCAGCAGTCTGGACAGGGGGGATACGCAGTATTTT.

The rearrangement links TRBV27 to TRBJ2-7; D not certain. The V gene lost 5 bases and the J gene lost 6 bases, with 17 bases spanning the gap. The CDR3 is 14 residues long. Germline V gene lookup returns CDR1 MNHEY and CDR2 SMNVEV (reference sequence). The CDR3 nucleotides are TGTGCCAGCAGTCCGATCGAGCGAAGGTCCGAGCAGTACTTC. As protein: CASSPIERRSEQYF.

This sequence joins TRBV6-5 and TRBJ1-5, with 8 bases fitting TRBD1. Germline CDR1 and CDR2: MNHEY and SVGAGI. The CDR3 length is 14 residues. The V gene end was trimmed by 7 bases and the J gene end by 7 bases; junction bases not matched to a gene: 9. Here the CDR3 reads CASNPDRGRQPQHF. The CDR3 bases are TGTGCCAGCAACCCCGACAGGGGAAGACAGCCCCAGCATTTT.

V usage is TRBV18 and J usage is TRBJ2-1; no clear D gene. This CDR3 contains 12 residues. The germline gives CDR1 KGHSH, CDR2 LQKENI. V gave up 6 bases and J gave up 4 bases, with 7 bases separating them. CDR3 amino acids: CASSPTYNEQFF. CDR3 sequence (DNA): TGTGCCAGCTCGCCGACTTACAATGAGCAGTTCTTC.

V usage is TRBV18 and J usage is TRBJ2-7; D unclear. CDR1 and CDR2 (germline): KGHSH, LQKENI. The V end lost 6 bases, the J end lost 1 base, and 13 bases lay between the germline ends. The CDR3 spans 14 residues. The CDR3 here is CASSFAEESYEQYF. The CDR3 nucleotides read TGTGCCAGCTCGTTCGCCGAGGAGTCCTACGAGCAGTACTTC. The complete variable domain, with remaining parts taken from reference TRBV18 and TRBJ2-7, reads NAGVMQNPRHLVRRRGQEARLRCSPMKGHSHVYWYRQLPEEGLKFMVYLQKENIIDESGMPKERFSAEFPKEGPSILRIQQVVRGDSAAYFCASSFAEESYEQYFGPGTRLTVT.

V is TRBV7-3 and J is TRBJ2-1, with D possibly TRBD2 on 5 matching bases. The germline gives CDR1 SGHTA, CDR2 FQGTGA. The CDR3 is 17 amino acids. V lost 5 bases and J 0 bases, leaving 17 bases between the germline ends. The CDR3 loop reads CASSLSPARDSYNEQFF. The DNA of the CDR3 is TGTGCCAGCAGCCTCTCCCCGGCCCGGGACTCCTACAATGAGCAGTTCTTC.

V usage is TRBV10-3 and J usage is TRBJ1-2, with TRBD1 matching 10 bases. Trimming cost V 5 bases and J 5 bases; bases outside gene matches: 8. The CDR3 extends over 15 amino acids. Germline loops: CDR1 ENHRY, CDR2 SYGVKD. The CDR3 bases are TGTGCCATCAGTCAGATGACAGGGGGCGAGTATGGCTACACCTTC. As protein: CAISQMTGGEYGYTF.

This clone appeared once. The chain recombines TRBV10-1 with TRBJ2-5, with D tentatively TRBD2 (5 bases). The length of the CDR3 is 16 residues. From germline, CDR1 is WNHNN and CDR2 SYGVQD (reference sequence). Trimming took off 8 bases at V and 1 base at J, with 20 bases between the two ends. The CDR3 sequence: CASSASWRRSQETQYF. The CDR3 DNA follows: TGCGCCAGCTCCGCATCTTGGAGGCGGAGCCAAGAGACCCAGTACTTC.

The V gene is TRBV5-1, the J gene TRBJ1-4; D gene ambiguous. Trimming removed 4 bases from V and 5 bases from J, with 15 bases in between. The CDR3 has 15 residues. Germline loops: CDR1 SGHRS, CDR2 YFSETQ. This CDR3 reads CASSNSGVANEKLFF. CDR3 in DNA: TGCGCCAGCAGCAATTCCGGGGTGGCGAATGAAAAACTGTTTTTT.